This TCR beta chain comes out of a study of blood T cell repertoires in COVID-19. About the research overall: Sources were T cells, B-cell-depleted T cells, or PBMCs; the material itself was cDNA or gDNA.

This clone was found a few times. In the original processing: Amplification from reference gene primers served as the basis for estimated nucleated cell counts. The repertoire was sequenced with immunoSEQ multiplex PCR; TCRdb's copy has only in-frame clones and lacks some. V, J and clone size are those of that table, while D and trimming were read from the DNA. The sample yields fewer than 500,000 clones, about 90% seen once. This CDR3 has 15 residues. Per germline, CDR1 MGHRA and CDR2 YSYEKL. V dropped 0 bases and J dropped 1 base, with 9 bases sitting between them. Sample: peripheral blood. This chain joins TRBV4-1 and TRBJ1-2; TRBD1 is a possible D gene (6 bases). The sequence was collected from a man aged 18 to 30 with COVID-19, enrolled during active disease. CDR3 sequence reads: CASSQDRGVNYGYTF. CDR3 nucleotide sequence: TGCGCCAGCAGCCAAGACAGGGGTGTTAACTATGGCTACACCTTC.